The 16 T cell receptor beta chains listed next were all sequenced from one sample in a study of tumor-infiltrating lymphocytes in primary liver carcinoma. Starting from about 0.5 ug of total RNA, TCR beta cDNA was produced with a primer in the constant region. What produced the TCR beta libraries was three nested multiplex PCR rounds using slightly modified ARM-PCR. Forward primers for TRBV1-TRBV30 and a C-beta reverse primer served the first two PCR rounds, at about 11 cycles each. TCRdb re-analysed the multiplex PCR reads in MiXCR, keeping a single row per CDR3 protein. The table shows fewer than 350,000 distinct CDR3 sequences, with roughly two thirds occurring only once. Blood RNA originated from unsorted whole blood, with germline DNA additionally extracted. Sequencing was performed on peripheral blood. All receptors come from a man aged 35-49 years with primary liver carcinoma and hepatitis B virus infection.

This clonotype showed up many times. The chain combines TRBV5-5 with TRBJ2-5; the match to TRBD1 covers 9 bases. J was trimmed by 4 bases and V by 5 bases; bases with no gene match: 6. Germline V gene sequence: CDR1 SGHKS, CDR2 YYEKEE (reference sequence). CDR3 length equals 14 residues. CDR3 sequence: CASSSTTGGETQYF. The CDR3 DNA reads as TGTGCCAGCAGTTCTACGACAGGGGGAGAGACCCAGTACTTC.

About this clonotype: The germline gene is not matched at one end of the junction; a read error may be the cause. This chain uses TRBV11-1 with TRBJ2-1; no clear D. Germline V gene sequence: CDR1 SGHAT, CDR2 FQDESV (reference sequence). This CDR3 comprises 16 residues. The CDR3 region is CASSLGLSFYYNEQLF. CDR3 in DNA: TGTGCCAGCAGCTTAGGGCTATCATTCTACTATAATGAGCAGCTCTTC.

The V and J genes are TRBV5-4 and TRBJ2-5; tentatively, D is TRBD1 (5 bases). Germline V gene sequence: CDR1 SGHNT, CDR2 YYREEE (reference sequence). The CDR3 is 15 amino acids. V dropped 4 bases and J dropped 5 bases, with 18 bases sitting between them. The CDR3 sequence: CASSMLVRDAETQYF. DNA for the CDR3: TGTGCCAGCAGCATGTTGGTCAGGGATGCTGAGACCCAGTACTTC.

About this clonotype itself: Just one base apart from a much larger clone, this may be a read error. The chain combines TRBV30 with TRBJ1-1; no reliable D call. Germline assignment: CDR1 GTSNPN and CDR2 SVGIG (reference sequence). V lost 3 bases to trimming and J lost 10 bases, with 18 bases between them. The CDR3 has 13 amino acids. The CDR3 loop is CAWSDPVPARAFF. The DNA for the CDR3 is TGTGCCTGGAGCGACCCCGTGCCCGCAAGAGCTTTCTTT.

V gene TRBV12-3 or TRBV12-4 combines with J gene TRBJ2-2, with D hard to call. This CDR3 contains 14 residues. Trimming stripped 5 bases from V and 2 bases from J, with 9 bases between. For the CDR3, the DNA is TGTGCCAGCAGTCCTAACAGAAACACCGGGGAGCTGTTTTTT. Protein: CASSPNRNTGELFF.

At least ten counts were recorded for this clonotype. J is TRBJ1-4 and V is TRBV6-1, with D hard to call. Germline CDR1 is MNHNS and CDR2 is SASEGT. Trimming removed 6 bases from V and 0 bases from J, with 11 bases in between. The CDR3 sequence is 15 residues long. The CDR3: CASRDGPSTNEKLFF. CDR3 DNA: TGTGCCAGCAGGGACGGACCTTCAACTAATGAAAAACTGTTTTTT.

The CDR3: CASSRDLGNTEAFF. CDR3 DNA sequence: TGCGCCAGCAGCCGGGATCTTGGCAACACTGAAGCTTTCTTT. This chain joins TRBV5-1 and TRBJ1-1; D gene uncertain. The CDR3 has 14 amino acids. Germline V gene data show CDR1 as SGHRS and CDR2 as YFSETQ. V gave up 4 bases and J gave up 2 bases, with 12 bases separating them.

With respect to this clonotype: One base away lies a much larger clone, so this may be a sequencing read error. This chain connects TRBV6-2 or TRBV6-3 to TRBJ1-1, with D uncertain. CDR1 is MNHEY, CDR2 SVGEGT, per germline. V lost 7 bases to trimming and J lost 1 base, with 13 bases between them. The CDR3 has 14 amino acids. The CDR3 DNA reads TGTGCCAGCAATCCAGGCAACACGAACACTGAAGCTTTCTTT. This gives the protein CASNPGNTNTEAFF.

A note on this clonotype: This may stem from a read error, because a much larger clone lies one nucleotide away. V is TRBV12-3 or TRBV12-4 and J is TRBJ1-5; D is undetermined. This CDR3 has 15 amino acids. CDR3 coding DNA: TGTACCAGCAGCCCCGCAGCGCAGGCTAACCAGCCCCAGCATTTT. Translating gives CTSSPAAQANQPQHF.

In DNA, the CDR3 is TGTGCCAGCAGCTCCGGACCGACCTCTGATGGCTACACCTTC. Its protein product is CASSSGPTSDGYTF. The chain links TRBV11-1 to TRBJ1-2; D call uncertain. The CDR3 consists of 14 residues. CDR1 is SGHAT and CDR2 is FQDESV in the germline V gene (reference sequence). The germline V and J ends were trimmed by 4 bases and 6 bases, with 15 bases remaining between them. The whole variable domain, remainder taken from reference TRBV11-1 and TRBJ1-2, is EAEVAQSPRYKITEKSQAVAFWCDPISGHATLYWYRQILGQGPELLVQFQDESVVDDSQLPKDRFSAERLKGVDSTLKIQPAELGDSAMYLCASSSGPTSDGYTFGSGTRLTVV.

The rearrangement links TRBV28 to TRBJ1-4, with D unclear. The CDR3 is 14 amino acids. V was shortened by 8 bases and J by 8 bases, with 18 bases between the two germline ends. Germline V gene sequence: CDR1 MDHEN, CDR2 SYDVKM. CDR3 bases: TGTGCCAGCTCCTTCTTAAGGGCGGACGAAAAACTGTTTTTT. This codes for CASSFLRADEKLFF.

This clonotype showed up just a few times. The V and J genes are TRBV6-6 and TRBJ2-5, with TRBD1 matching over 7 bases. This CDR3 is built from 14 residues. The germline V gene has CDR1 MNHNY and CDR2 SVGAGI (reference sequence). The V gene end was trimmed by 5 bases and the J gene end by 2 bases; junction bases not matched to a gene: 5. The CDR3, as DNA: TGTGCCAGCAGTGCCCTCAGGGGGCAAGAGACCCAGTACTTC. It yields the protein CASSALRGQETQYF.

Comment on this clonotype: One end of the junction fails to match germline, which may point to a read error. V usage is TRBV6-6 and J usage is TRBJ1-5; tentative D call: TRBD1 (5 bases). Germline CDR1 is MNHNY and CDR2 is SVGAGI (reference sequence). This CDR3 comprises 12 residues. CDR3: CASTQERQPQHF. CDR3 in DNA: TGTGCCAGCACACAGGAGAGGCAGCCCCAGCATTTC.

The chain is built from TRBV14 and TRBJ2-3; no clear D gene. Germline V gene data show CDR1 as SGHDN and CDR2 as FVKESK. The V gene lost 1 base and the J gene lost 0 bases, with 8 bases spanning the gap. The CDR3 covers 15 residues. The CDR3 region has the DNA TGTGCCAGCAGCCAAGCAGGCCGGAGCACAGATACGCAGTATTTT. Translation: CASSQAGRSTDTQYF.

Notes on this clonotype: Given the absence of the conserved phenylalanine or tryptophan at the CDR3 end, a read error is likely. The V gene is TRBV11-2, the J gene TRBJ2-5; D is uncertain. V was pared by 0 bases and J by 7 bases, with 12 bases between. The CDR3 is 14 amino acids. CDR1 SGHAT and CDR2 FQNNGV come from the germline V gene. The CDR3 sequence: CASSLDRGSRTQYL. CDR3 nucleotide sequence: TGTGCCAGCAGCTTAGATAGAGGATCGCGGACCCAGTACTTG.

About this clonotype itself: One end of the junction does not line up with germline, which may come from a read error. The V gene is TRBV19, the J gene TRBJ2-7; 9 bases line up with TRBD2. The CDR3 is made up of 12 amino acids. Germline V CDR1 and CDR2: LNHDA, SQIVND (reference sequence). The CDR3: CTSSGSGYEQYF. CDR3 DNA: TGTACCAGTAGCGGGAGCGGCTACGAGCAGTACTTC. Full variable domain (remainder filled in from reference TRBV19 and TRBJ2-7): DGGITQSPKYLFRKEGQNVTLSCEQNLNHDAMYWYRQDPGQGLRLIYYSQIVNDFQKGDIAEGYSVSREKKESFPLTVTSAQKNPTAFYLCTSSGSGYEQYFGPGTRLTVT.